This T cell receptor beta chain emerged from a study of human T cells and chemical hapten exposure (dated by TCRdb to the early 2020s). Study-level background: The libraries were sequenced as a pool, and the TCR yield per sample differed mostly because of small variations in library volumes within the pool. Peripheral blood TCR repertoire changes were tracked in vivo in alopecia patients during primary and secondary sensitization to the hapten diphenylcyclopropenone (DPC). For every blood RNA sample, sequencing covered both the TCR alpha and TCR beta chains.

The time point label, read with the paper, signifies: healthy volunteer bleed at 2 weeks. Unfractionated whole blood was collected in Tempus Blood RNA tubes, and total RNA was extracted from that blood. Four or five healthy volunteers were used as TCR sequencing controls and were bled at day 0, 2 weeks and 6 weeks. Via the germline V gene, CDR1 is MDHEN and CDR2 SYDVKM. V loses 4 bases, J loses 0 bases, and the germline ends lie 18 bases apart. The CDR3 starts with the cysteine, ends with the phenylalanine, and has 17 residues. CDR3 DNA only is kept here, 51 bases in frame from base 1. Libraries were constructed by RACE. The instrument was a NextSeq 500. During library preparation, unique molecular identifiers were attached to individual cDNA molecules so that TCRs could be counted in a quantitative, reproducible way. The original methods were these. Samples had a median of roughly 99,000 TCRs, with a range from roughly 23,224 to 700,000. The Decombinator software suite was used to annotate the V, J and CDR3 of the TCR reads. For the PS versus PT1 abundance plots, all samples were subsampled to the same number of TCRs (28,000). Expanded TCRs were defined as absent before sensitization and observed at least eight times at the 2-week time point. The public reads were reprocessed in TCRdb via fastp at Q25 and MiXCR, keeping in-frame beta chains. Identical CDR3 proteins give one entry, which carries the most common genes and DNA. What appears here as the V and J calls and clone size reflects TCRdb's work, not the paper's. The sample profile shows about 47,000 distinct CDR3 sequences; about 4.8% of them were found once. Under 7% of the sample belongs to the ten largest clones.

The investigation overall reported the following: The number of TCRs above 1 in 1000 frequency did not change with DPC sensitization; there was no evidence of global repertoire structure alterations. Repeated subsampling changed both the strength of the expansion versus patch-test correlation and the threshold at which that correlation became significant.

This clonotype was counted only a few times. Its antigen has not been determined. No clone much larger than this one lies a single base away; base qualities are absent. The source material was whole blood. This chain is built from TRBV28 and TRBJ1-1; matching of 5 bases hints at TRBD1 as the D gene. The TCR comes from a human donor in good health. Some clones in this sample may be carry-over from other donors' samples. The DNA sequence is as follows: TGTGCCAGCAGTTCCTCTAACCAGGGAACCTTGAACACTGAAGCTTTCTTT. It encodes CASSSSNQGTLNTEAFF.